This T cell receptor (beta chain) derives from a study of T cell responses to AZD1222 COVID-19 vaccine. General study findings and limits: Among the donors, most were white British and more were female, and clonal diversity was possibly underestimated. At baseline, just a handful of AZD1222 recipients tested seropositive. Along spike, vaccine-associated CD4 TCRs were found throughout, with dominance at 160-218 and 743-854. Unmutated regions of variants are reportedly targeted by nearly half of spike-specific TCRs.

The germline CDR1 and CDR2 sequences are SQVTM and ANQGSEA. This CDR3 comprises 14 residues. The V and J ends lost 2 bases and 4 bases respectively, with 14 bases between them. Assay used: immunoSEQ multiplex PCR; TCRdb lists only in-frame clones, some missing. The repertoire consists of some 190,000 clones, with roughly 94% occurring once and the leading ten covering approximately 1.5%. With regard to this clone: Its specificity is not known.

The TCR comes from an adult who received the MenACWY meningococcal vaccine as a control. Here the sequenced sample was peripheral blood, taken 28 days after the second dose of the MenACWY control vaccine. The chain joins TRBV29-1 to TRBJ1-1; D gene uncertain. The CDR3 nucleotides are TGCAGCGTTGAACTCCCAAAGACGATCACTGAAGCTTTCTTT. Amino acids: CSVELPKTITEAFF.